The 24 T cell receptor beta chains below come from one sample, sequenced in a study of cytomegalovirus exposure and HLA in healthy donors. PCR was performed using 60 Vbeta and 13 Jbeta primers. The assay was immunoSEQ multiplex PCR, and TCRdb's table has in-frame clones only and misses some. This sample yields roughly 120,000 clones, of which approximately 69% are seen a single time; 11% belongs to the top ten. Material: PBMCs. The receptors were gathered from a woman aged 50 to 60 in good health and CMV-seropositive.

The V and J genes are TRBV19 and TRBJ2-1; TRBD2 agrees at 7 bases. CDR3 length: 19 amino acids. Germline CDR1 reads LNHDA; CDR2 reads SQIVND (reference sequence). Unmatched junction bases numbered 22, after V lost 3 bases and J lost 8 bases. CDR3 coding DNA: TGTGCCAGTAGTATGTATGGGACTACCCCTTCCCCTTCTAAAGATGAGCAGTTCTTC. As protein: CASSMYGTTPSPSKDEQFF.

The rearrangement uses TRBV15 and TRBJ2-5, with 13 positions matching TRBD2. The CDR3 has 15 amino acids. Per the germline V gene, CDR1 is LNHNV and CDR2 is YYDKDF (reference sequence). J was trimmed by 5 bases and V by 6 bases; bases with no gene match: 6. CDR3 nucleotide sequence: TGTGCCACCAGTGGGACTAGCGGGGTACGTGAGACCCAGTACTTC. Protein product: CATSGTSGVRETQYF.

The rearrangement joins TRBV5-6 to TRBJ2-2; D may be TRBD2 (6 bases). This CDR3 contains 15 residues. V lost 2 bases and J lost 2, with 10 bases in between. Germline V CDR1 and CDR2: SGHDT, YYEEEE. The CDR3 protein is CASSLGLPNTGELFF. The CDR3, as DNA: TGTGCCAGCAGCTTAGGACTACCTAACACCGGGGAGCTGTTTTTT.

The CDR3 nucleotides read TGCGCCAGCAGCTCCGGTACCGCCACAGATACGCAGTATTTT. This translates into CASSSGTATDTQYF. The chain combines TRBV5-1 with TRBJ2-3; no clear D. CDR1 and CDR2 from the germline V gene are SGHRS and YFSETQ. Trimming cost V 3 bases and J 2 bases, with 10 bases left between them. There are 14 residues in the CDR3.

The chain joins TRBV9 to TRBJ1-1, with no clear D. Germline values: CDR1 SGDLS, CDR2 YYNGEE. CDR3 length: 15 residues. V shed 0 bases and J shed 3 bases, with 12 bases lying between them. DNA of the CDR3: TGTGCCAGCAGCGTAGTTGGAGGGTTGGACACTGAAGCTTTCTTT. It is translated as CASSVVGGLDTEAFF.

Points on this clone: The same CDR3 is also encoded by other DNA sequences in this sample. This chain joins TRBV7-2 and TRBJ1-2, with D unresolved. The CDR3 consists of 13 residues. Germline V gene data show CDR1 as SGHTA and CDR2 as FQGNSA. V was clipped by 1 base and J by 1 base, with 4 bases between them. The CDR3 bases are TGTGCCAGCAGCTTAGACAGTAACTATGGCTACACCTTC. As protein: CASSLDSNYGYTF.

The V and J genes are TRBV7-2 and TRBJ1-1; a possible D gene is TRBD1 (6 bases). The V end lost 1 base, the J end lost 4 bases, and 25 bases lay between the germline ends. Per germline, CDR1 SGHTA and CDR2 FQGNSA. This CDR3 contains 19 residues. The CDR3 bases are TGTGCCAGCAGCTTAGGATCGGCTAGGTTTGGGGGACAAATCACTGAAGCTTTCTTT. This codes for CASSLGSARFGGQITEAFF.

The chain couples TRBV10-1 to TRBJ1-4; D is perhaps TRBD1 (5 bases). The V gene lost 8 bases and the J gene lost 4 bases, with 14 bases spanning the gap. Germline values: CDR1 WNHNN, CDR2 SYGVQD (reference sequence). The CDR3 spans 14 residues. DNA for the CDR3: TGCGCCAGCCAAGGGACGGGGGATAATGAAAAACTGTTTTTT. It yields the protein CASQGTGDNEKLFF.

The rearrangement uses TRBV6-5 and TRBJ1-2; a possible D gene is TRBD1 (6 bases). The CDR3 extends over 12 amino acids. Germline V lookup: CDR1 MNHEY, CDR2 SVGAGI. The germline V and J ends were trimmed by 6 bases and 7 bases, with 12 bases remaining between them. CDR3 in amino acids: CASRAGQTGYTF. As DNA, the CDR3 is TGTGCCAGCAGGGCTGGACAGACTGGCTACACCTTC.

CDR3 in DNA: TGTGCCAGCAGTGATCGGCAAAGACACTACACCTTC. Its protein product is CASSDRQRHYTF. The rearrangement uses TRBV2 and TRBJ1-2; no firm D call. CDR1 is SNHLY, CDR2 FYNNEI, per germline. Trimming took off 3 bases at V and 10 bases at J, with 12 bases between the two ends. CDR3 size: 12 residues.

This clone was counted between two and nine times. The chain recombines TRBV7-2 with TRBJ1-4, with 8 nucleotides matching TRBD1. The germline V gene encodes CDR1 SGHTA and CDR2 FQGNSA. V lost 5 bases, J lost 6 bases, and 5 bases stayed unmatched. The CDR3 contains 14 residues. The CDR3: CASSLDRGHEKLFF. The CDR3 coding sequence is TGTGCCAGCAGCCTCGACAGGGGTCATGAAAAACTGTTTTTT.

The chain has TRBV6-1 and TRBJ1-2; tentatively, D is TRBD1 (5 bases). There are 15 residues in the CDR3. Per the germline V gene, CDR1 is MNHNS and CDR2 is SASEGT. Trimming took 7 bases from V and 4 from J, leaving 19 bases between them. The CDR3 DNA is TGTGCCAGCAACACATGGGGGGATCCGGGCTATGGCTACACCTTC. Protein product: CASNTWGDPGYGYTF.

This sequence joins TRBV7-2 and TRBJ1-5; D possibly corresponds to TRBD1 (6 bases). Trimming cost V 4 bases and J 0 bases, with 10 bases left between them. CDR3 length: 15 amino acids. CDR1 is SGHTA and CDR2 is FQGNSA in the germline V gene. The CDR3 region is CASSSQGYSNQPQHF. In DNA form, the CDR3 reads TGTGCCAGCAGCTCACAGGGATATAGCAATCAGCCCCAGCATTTT.

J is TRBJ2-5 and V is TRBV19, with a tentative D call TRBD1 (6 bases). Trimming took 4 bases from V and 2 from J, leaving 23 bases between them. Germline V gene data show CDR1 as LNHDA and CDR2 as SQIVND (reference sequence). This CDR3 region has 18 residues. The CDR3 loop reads CASSRGPLQGSRQETQYF. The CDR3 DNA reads TGTGCCAGTAGTAGGGGCCCCCTACAGGGTTCACGACAAGAGACCCAGTACTTC.

The CDR3 DNA follows: TGTGCCAGCAGAGCCGAATTCTCTGGAAACACCATATATTTT. Protein product: CASRAEFSGNTIYF. The chain joins TRBV6-1 to TRBJ1-3; D is undetermined. Trimming removed 6 bases at V and 0 bases at J, with 9 bases between. The CDR3 totals 14 residues. Germline CDR1 is MNHNS and CDR2 is SASEGT.

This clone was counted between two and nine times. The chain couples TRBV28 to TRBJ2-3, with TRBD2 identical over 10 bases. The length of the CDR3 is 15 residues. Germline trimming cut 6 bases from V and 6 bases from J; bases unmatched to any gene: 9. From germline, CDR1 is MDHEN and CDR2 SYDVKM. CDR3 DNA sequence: TGTGCCAGCAGCACTAGCGGGGTCCAACGGGATACGCAGTATTTT. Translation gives CASSTSGVQRDTQYF.

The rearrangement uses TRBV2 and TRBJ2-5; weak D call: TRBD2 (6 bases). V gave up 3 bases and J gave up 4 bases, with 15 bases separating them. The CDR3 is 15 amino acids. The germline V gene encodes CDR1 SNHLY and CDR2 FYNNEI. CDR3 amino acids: CASSDTGVLAETQYF. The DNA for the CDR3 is TGTGCCAGCAGTGACACGGGGGTCCTTGCAGAGACCCAGTACTTC.

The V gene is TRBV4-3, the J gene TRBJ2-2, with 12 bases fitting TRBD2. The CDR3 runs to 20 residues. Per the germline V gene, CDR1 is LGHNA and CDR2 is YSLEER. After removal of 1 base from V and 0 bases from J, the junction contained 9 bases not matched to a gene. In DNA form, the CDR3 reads TGCGCCAGCAGCCAAGCGTGGTTTACTAGCGGGAGGTCGAACACCGGGGAGCTGTTTTTT. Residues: CASSQAWFTSGRSNTGELFF.

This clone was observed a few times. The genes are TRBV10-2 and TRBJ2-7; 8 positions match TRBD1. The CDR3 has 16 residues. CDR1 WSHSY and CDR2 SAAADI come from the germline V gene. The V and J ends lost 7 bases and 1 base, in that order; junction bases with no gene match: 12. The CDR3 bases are TGCGCCAGCACCATCGGACAGGGTTTGGCGTCCTACGAGCAGTACTTC. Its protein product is CASTIGQGLASYEQYF.

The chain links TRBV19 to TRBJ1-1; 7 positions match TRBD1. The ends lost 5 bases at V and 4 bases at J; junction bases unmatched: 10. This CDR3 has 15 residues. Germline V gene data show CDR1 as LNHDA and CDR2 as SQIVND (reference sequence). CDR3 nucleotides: TGTGCCAGTAGTTTACTGACAGGGCAGGGCACTGAAGCTTTCTTT. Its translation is CASSLLTGQGTEAFF. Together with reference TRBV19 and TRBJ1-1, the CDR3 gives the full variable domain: DGGITQSPKYLFRKEGQNVTLSCEQNLNHDAMYWYRQDPGQGLRLIYYSQIVNDFQKGDIAEGYSVSREKKESFPLTVTSAQKNPTAFYLCASSLLTGQGTEAFFGQGTRLTVV.

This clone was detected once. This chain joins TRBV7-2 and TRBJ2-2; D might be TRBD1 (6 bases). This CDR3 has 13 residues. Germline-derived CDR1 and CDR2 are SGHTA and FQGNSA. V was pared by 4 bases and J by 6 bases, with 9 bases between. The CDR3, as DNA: TGTGCCAGCAGCTCACAGGGTCCCGGGGAGCTGTTTTTT. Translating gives CASSSQGPGELFF. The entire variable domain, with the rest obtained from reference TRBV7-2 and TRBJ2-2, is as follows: GAGVSQSPSNKVTEKGKDVELRCDPISGHTALYWYRQSLGQGLEFLIYFQGNSAPDKSGLPSDRFSAERTGGSVSTLTIQRTQQEDSAVYLCASSSQGPGELFFGEGSRLTVL.

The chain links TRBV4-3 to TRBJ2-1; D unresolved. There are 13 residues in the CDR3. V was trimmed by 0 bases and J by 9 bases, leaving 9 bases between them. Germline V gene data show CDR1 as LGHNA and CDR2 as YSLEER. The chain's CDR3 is CASSQESWSEQFF. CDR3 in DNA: TGCGCCAGCAGCCAAGAAAGCTGGAGTGAGCAGTTCTTC.

The CDR3 nucleotides are TGTGCCAGCAGTGATACAGGGGGCTATGGCTACACCTTC. Encoded protein: CASSDTGGYGYTF. This rearrangement joins TRBV6-1 to TRBJ1-2, with 8 bases lining up with TRBD1. CDR1 is MNHNS, CDR2 SASEGT, per germline. With V trimmed by 3 bases and J by 4 bases, 1 base remained unmatched. This CDR3 has 13 amino acids.

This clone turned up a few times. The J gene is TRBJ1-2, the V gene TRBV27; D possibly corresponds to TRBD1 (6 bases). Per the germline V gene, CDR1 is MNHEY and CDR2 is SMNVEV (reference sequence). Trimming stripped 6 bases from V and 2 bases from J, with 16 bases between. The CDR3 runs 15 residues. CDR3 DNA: TGTGCCAGCAGCCGTGTGGGGGGGGCGAACTATGGCTACACCTTC. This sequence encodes CASSRVGGANYGYTF.